This is a list of T cell receptor beta chains from one sample in a study of human T cells and chemical hapten exposure. TCRdb itself ran the RACE reads through MiXCR, one entry per CDR3 protein. The sample contains about 90,000 distinct CDR3 sequences, roughly a tenth of which appear only once. The source was whole blood, collected in connection with sensitization to the hapten diphenylcyclopropenone (DPC). The receptors shown here come from a woman aged 25 to 39 with alopecia areata. Some clones in this sample may be carry-over from other donors' samples. Both conserved end residues are part of each CDR3. The D gene is left open where the match is weak. The size field is filled for only some rows; it gives once, few, many or a size class.

j_call: TRBJ2-2; v_call: TRBV11-3; clone_size: .; d_call: .; cdr3_aa: CASSLGWQTGELFF; cdr3_nt: TGTGCCAGCAGCTTAGGGTGGCAGACCGGGGAGCTGTTTTTT
j_call: TRBJ1-1; v_call: TRBV28; clone_size: many; d_call: .; cdr3_aa: CASSSDSYTEAFF; cdr3_nt: TGTGCCAGCAGTTCGGACAGCTACACTGAAGCTTTCTTT
j_call: TRBJ2-6; v_call: TRBV28; clone_size: many; d_call: TRBD1; cdr3_aa: CASSSLGQGAPGANVLTF; cdr3_nt: TGTGCCAGCAGCTCTCTCGGACAGGGGGCTCCGGGGGCCAACGTCCTGACTTTC
j_call: TRBJ1-1; v_call: TRBV7-9; clone_size: few; d_call: .; cdr3_aa: CASRQGTLKNTEAFF; cdr3_nt: TGTGCCAGCAGGCAGGGCACCCTGAAGAACACTGAAGCTTTCTTT
j_call: TRBJ2-2; v_call: TRBV24-1; clone_size: many; d_call: .; cdr3_aa: CATSDFSSGETGELFF; cdr3_nt: TGTGCCACCAGTGATTTTTCTTCAGGGGAAACCGGGGAGCTGTTTTTT
j_call: TRBJ2-5; v_call: TRBV12-3/TRBV12-4; clone_size: .; d_call: .; cdr3_aa: CASSLVAVQETQYF; cdr3_nt: TGTGCCAGCAGTTTGGTGGCAGTACAAGAGACCCAGTACTTC
j_call: TRBJ2-4; v_call: TRBV29-1; clone_size: .; d_call: .; cdr3_aa: CSVDSVAKNIQYF; cdr3_nt: TGCAGCGTTGATAGCGTAGCCAAAAACATTCAGTACTTC
j_call: TRBJ1-2; v_call: TRBV5-4; clone_size: few; d_call: .; cdr3_aa: CASRNYQGWDGYTF; cdr3_nt: TGTGCCAGCAGAAATTATCAGGGGTGGGATGGCTACACCTTC
j_call: TRBJ1-5; v_call: TRBV28; clone_size: many; d_call: .; cdr3_aa: CASSKQGYSNQPQHF; cdr3_nt: TGTGCCAGCAGTAAACAGGGTTATAGCAATCAGCCCCAGCATTTT
j_call: TRBJ2-7; v_call: TRBV7-8; clone_size: many; d_call: .; cdr3_aa: CASSLFQTEGYEQYF; cdr3_nt: TGTGCCAGCAGCTTATTCCAGACCGAGGGCTACGAGCAGTACTTC
j_call: TRBJ1-6; v_call: TRBV11-2; clone_size: few; d_call: .; cdr3_aa: CASSLEAFNSPLHF; cdr3_nt: TGTGCCAGCAGCTTAGAAGCGTTTAATTCACCCCTCCACTTT
j_call: TRBJ2-5; v_call: TRBV2; clone_size: .; d_call: .; cdr3_aa: CASSGDRDQETQYF; cdr3_nt: TGTGCCAGCAGTGGAGACAGAGACCAAGAGACCCAGTACTTC
j_call: TRBJ2-1; v_call: TRBV4-2; clone_size: many; d_call: .; cdr3_aa: CASSQDSSSALNEQFF; cdr3_nt: TGTGCCAGCAGCCAAGACAGCTCCAGCGCTCTGAATGAGCAGTTCTTC
j_call: TRBJ1-6; v_call: TRBV10-1; clone_size: .; d_call: .; cdr3_aa: CASSESLAGNNSPLHF; cdr3_nt: TGCGCCAGCAGTGAGTCTTTGGCAGGGAATAATTCACCCCTCCACTTT
j_call: TRBJ2-2; v_call: TRBV28; clone_size: .; d_call: TRBD2; cdr3_aa: CASSHLLAGSDTGELFF; cdr3_nt: TGTGCCAGCAGTCACCTCTTAGCGGGATCAGACACCGGGGAGCTGTTTTTT
j_call: TRBJ1-6; v_call: TRBV5-1; clone_size: .; d_call: TRBD1; cdr3_aa: CASSLGQGVQNSPLHF; cdr3_nt: TGCGCCAGCAGCTTGGGACAGGGAGTCCAAAATTCACCCCTCCACTTT
j_call: TRBJ1-5; v_call: TRBV19; clone_size: few; d_call: .; cdr3_aa: CASRTDSAGQPQHF; cdr3_nt: TGTGCCAGTAGGACGGACTCGGCGGGGCAGCCCCAGCATTTT
j_call: TRBJ1-5; v_call: TRBV19; clone_size: many; d_call: .; cdr3_aa: CASSKSGVNQPQHF; cdr3_nt: TGTGCCAGTAGCAAATCAGGGGTCAATCAGCCCCAGCATTTT
j_call: TRBJ1-6; v_call: TRBV5-6; clone_size: .; d_call: .; cdr3_aa: CASNWGAALNNSPLHF; cdr3_nt: TGTGCCAGCAACTGGGGGGCAGCTTTGAATAATTCACCCCTCCACTTT
j_call: TRBJ1-1; v_call: TRBV5-1; clone_size: few; d_call: .; cdr3_aa: CASSLASLNTEAFF; cdr3_nt: TGCGCCAGCAGCTTGGCTTCCTTAAACACTGAAGCTTTCTTT
j_call: TRBJ1-5; v_call: TRBV9; clone_size: many; d_call: .; cdr3_aa: CASSSRGDNQPQHF; cdr3_nt: TGTGCCAGCAGCTCCAGGGGTGACAATCAGCCCCAGCATTTT
j_call: TRBJ2-3; v_call: TRBV28; clone_size: many; d_call: TRBD2; cdr3_aa: CASSSPIAGATDTQYF; cdr3_nt: TGTGCCAGCAGTTCCCCAATAGCGGGAGCCACAGATACGCAGTATTTT
j_call: TRBJ2-1; v_call: TRBV4-1; clone_size: many; d_call: .; cdr3_aa: CASSTDAGAPGNEQFF; cdr3_nt: TGCGCCAGCAGCACCGATGCGGGGGCGCCGGGCAATGAGCAGTTCTTC
j_call: TRBJ2-6; v_call: TRBV20-1; clone_size: .; d_call: .; cdr3_aa: CSARGQGAGANVLTF; cdr3_nt: TGCAGTGCTAGAGGTCAGGGAGCCGGGGCCAACGTCCTGACTTTC
j_call: TRBJ1-2; v_call: TRBV6-2/TRBV6-3; clone_size: many; d_call: .; cdr3_aa: CASSYSVEGDGYTF; cdr3_nt: TGTGCCAGCAGTTACTCTGTCGAAGGGGACGGCTACACCTTC
j_call: TRBJ1-1; v_call: TRBV7-2; clone_size: many; d_call: .; cdr3_aa: CASSAYAGNTEAFF; cdr3_nt: TGTGCCAGCAGCGCATACGCAGGGAACACTGAAGCTTTCTTT
j_call: TRBJ2-7; v_call: TRBV7-9; clone_size: many; d_call: .; cdr3_aa: CASSAISGYEQYF; cdr3_nt: TGTGCCAGCAGCGCTATTTCCGGCTACGAGCAGTACTTC
j_call: TRBJ1-3; v_call: TRBV20-1; clone_size: few; d_call: TRBD1; cdr3_aa: CSATPGQLGNTIYF; cdr3_nt: TGCAGTGCTACTCCGGGACAGCTAGGAAACACCATATATTTT
j_call: TRBJ2-1; v_call: TRBV2; clone_size: many; d_call: TRBD2; cdr3_aa: CASKQSSGSIGEQFF; cdr3_nt: TGTGCCAGCAAGCAGTCTAGCGGGAGTATCGGTGAGCAGTTCTTC
j_call: TRBJ1-6; v_call: TRBV20-1; clone_size: many; d_call: .; cdr3_aa: CSARVRTALSSYNSPLHF; cdr3_nt: TGCAGTGCTAGAGTTAGGACAGCCCTCAGCTCCTATAATTCACCCCTCCACTTT
j_call: TRBJ2-1; v_call: TRBV11-3; clone_size: .; d_call: .; cdr3_aa: CASSFAGLNNEQFF; cdr3_nt: TGTGCCAGCAGCTTTGCGGGACTCAACAATGAGCAGTTCTTC
j_call: TRBJ2-4; v_call: TRBV28; clone_size: many; d_call: TRBD1; cdr3_aa: CATFSPGQQNIQYF; cdr3_nt: TGTGCCACCTTCTCACCGGGACAGCAAAACATTCAGTACTTC
j_call: TRBJ2-2; v_call: TRBV6-5; clone_size: many; d_call: .; cdr3_aa: CASRPLHRQTGELFF; cdr3_nt: TGTGCCAGCAGACCCCTTCATCGTCAGACCGGGGAGCTGTTTTTT
j_call: TRBJ2-1; v_call: TRBV11-2; clone_size: many; d_call: TRBD2; cdr3_aa: CASSLLAGRYNEQFF; cdr3_nt: TGTGCCAGCAGCTTACTAGCGGGAAGGTACAATGAGCAGTTCTTC
j_call: TRBJ2-5; v_call: TRBV11-2; clone_size: many; d_call: TRBD2; cdr3_aa: CASSPRFGGGLSETQYF; cdr3_nt: TGTGCCAGCAGCCCCAGGTTCGGGGGGGGCCTTTCAGAGACCCAGTACTTC
j_call: TRBJ1-5; v_call: TRBV10-3; clone_size: many; d_call: .; cdr3_aa: CAISPEGNQPQHF; cdr3_nt: TGTGCCATCAGCCCCGAGGGGAATCAGCCCCAGCATTTT
j_call: TRBJ1-6; v_call: TRBV27; clone_size: many; d_call: .; cdr3_aa: CASSFGPGWSSLHF; cdr3_nt: .
j_call: TRBJ2-3; v_call: TRBV20-1; clone_size: many; d_call: TRBD1; cdr3_aa: CSTSGGGPDTQYF; cdr3_nt: TGCAGTACATCAGGGGGCGGTCCAGATACGCAGTATTTT
j_call: TRBJ2-7; v_call: TRBV4-3; clone_size: few; d_call: TRBD2; cdr3_aa: CASSLVAGNEQYF; cdr3_nt: TGCGCCAGCAGCCTGGTAGCGGGAAACGAGCAGTACTTC
j_call: TRBJ2-3; v_call: TRBV7-9; clone_size: many; d_call: .; cdr3_aa: CASAGDTQYF; cdr3_nt: TGTGCCTCCGCCGGGGATACGCAGTATTTT
j_call: TRBJ1-2; v_call: TRBV20-1; clone_size: many; d_call: TRBD1; cdr3_aa: CSAARGSYGYTF; cdr3_nt: TGCAGTGCGGCCAGGGGGAGTTACGGCTACACCTTC
j_call: TRBJ2-3; v_call: TRBV7-9; clone_size: many; d_call: TRBD2; cdr3_aa: CASSSGLGSDTQYF; cdr3_nt: TGTGCCAGCAGCTCGGGACTAGGGTCAGATACGCAGTATTTT
j_call: TRBJ2-1; v_call: TRBV7-9; clone_size: many; d_call: TRBD2; cdr3_aa: CASSSSGGLAGTNEQFF; cdr3_nt: TGTGCCAGCAGCTCCTCTGGAGGACTAGCGGGAACCAATGAGCAGTTCTTC
j_call: TRBJ2-3; v_call: TRBV7-9; clone_size: few; d_call: .; cdr3_aa: CAIYRTDTQYF; cdr3_nt: TGTGCGATCTACCGCACAGATACGCAGTATTTT
j_call: TRBJ2-3; v_call: TRBV19; clone_size: many; d_call: .; cdr3_aa: CASSSTLDTQYF; cdr3_nt: TGTGCCAGTAGTTCGACCCTAGATACGCAGTATTTT
j_call: TRBJ1-5; v_call: TRBV5-6; clone_size: many; d_call: .; cdr3_aa: CASSRGRYSNQPQHF; cdr3_nt: TGTGCCAGCAGCCGGGGCAGATATAGCAATCAGCCCCAGCATTTT
j_call: TRBJ1-5; v_call: TRBV6-4; clone_size: many; d_call: .; cdr3_aa: CASTYPPGRYSNQPQHF; cdr3_nt: TGTGCCAGCACTTACCCCCCAGGGAGATATAGCAATCAGCCCCAGCATTTT